One and the same sample provided the 7 T cell receptor beta chains below, sequenced in a study of cytomegalovirus exposure and HLA in healthy donors. Amplification used 60 Vbeta primers and 13 Jbeta primers. The method was immunoSEQ multiplex PCR; TCRdb's version includes in-frame clones alone and lacks a portion of them. The profile covers about 110,000 clones, with approximately 71% appearing a single time and roughly 8% taken by the ten largest. Sequencing was done on a sample of PBMCs. All receptors come from a man aged 40-49 years in good health and CMV-seronegative.

This clone was observed once. The V gene is TRBV7-9, the J gene TRBJ1-1; D is undetermined. This CDR3 region has 14 residues. Germline values: CDR1 SEHNR, CDR2 FQNEAQ (reference sequence). V was shortened by 1 base and J by 4 bases, with 10 bases between the two germline ends. The CDR3 DNA is TGTGCCAGCAGCTTAGTTCGGGGTGTCACTGAAGCTTTCTTT. Translated: CASSLVRGVTEAFF.

This chain connects TRBV6-1 to TRBJ1-1; 11 bases map to TRBD1. Looked up from germline, CDR1 is MNHNS and CDR2 is SASEGT. This CDR3 region has 15 residues. J lost 5 bases, V lost 6 bases, and 8 bases had no gene match. This CDR3 is CASRDTGQGGTEAFF. DNA for the CDR3: TGTGCCAGCAGGGACACGGGACAGGGGGGTACTGAAGCTTTCTTT.

The V gene is TRBV9, the J gene TRBJ2-7; 8 bases line up with TRBD1. This CDR3 is 15 amino acids long. V was clipped by 4 bases and J by 0 bases; unmatched bases: 6. The germline V gene encodes CDR1 SGDLS and CDR2 YYNGEE. CDR3 coding DNA: TGTGCCAGCAGCCTCGGACAGGGAAGCTCCTACGAGCAGTACTTC. Translation gives CASSLGQGSSYEQYF.

This sequence joins TRBV4-3 and TRBJ2-1; D is possibly TRBD2 (6 bases). Deletions cut 1 base from V and 6 bases from J, with 13 bases between. This CDR3 is 15 amino acids long. CDR1 LGHNA and CDR2 YSLEER come from the germline V gene. CDR3: CASSQARDFGNEQFF. The CDR3 DNA reads TGCGCCAGCAGCCAAGCGCGGGATTTCGGCAATGAGCAGTTCTTC.

This chain joins TRBV4-2 and TRBJ1-3; no firm D call. The CDR3 length is 17 residues. Germline V gene data show CDR1 as LGHNA and CDR2 as YNFKEQ. Trimming took 0 bases from V and 0 from J, leaving 12 bases between them. The CDR3 DNA reads as TGTGCCAGCAGCCAAGAAACCCGAACGAGCTCTGGAAACACCATATATTTT. Its translation is CASSQETRTSSGNTIYF.

The chain joins TRBV27 to TRBJ1-5; 8 bases line up with TRBD1. This CDR3 spans 17 amino acids. The V gene's germline CDR1 is MNHEY and CDR2 SMNVEV (reference sequence). V shed 5 bases, J shed 7 bases, and the junction held 16 bases outside the gene matches. The CDR3 bases are TGTGCCAGCAGTCCCATCCGGGCAGGGGGCCGCGGACAGCCCCAGCATTTT. Protein product: CASSPIRAGGRGQPQHF.

This chain links TRBV7-6 with TRBJ1-2, with 8 bases matching TRBD1. From germline, CDR1 is SGHVS and CDR2 FNYEAQ. The V gene end was trimmed by 1 base and the J gene end by 5 bases; junction bases not matched to a gene: 6. This CDR3 spans 15 amino acids. The CDR3, as DNA: TGTGCCAGCAGCTTAGTGTCAGGGGGCGCGTATGGCTACACCTTC. Amino acids: CASSLVSGGAYGYTF. The variable domain in full, completed from reference TRBV7-6 and TRBJ1-2, reads GAGVSQSPRYKVTKRGQDVALRCDPISGHVSLYWYRQALGQGPEFLTYFNYEAQQDKSGLPNDRFSAERPEGSISTLTIQRTEQRDSAMYRCASSLVSGGAYGYTFGSGTRLTVV.